The subject of this entry is one TCR beta chain. This sample stems from a study of monozygotic twins with inflammatory bowel disease. Germline V CDR1 and CDR2: LNHNV, YYDKDF (reference sequence). The CDR3 is made up of 13 amino acids. TCRdb processed the 5' RACE reads again and assigns one entry to each CDR3 protein, with no DNA. The sample table includes over 150,000 distinct CDR3 sequences. The specimen sequenced was blood. The chain recombines TRBV15 with TRBJ2-1. This clonotype originated in a human donor with ulcerative colitis or Crohn's disease, or a healthy co-twin of an affected twin (not recorded which). The chain's CDR3 is CATTADLHNEQFF.